This entry features one TCR beta chain sequence. Its specificity is unknown. In germline, CDR1 is PRHDT, CDR2 FYEKMQ (reference sequence). CDR3 length: 14 residues. For each CDR3 protein, TCRdb gives one entry from its re-call of the 5' RACE reads, without DNA. This specimen shows around 280,000 distinct CDR3 sequences; the ten leading clones hold about 0.4%. This record belongs to a study of T cells expressing NK-cell markers. Overall study findings and caveats: Nothing established the HCMV specificity of expanded NKG2C+ T cell clones. There were several donors in whom these clonotypes also led the CD3+CD56-NKG2C+ fraction. Of the CD8+ T cells in over five donors, about 1.0-8% belonged to dominant NKG2C+ clonotypes.

The chain has TRBV13 and TRBJ1-1. The source material was blood T cells: a sorted CD56 or NKG2C T cell subset, CD4+ or CD8+ T cells, or bulk PBMC T cells (not recorded which). This clonotype was obtained from a man in his late teens or twenties in good health. CDR3 protein: CASSLGRTVTEAFF.